The 17 T cell receptor beta chains below were found in one sample sequenced in a study of shared clonotypes between healthy human individuals. The assay was immunoSEQ multiplex PCR, and TCRdb's table has in-frame clones only and misses some. In the table there are a few million clones, approximately 94% of which are singletons. The material sequenced was naive CD4+ T cells sorted from blood. Subset: CD45RA+ positively selected. The origin of the receptors is a man aged 18 to 30 in good health.

The chain employs TRBV27 and TRBJ2-3, with TRBD1 matching 9 bases. With V trimmed by 4 bases and J by 0 bases, 14 bases remained unmatched. CDR1 and CDR2 (germline): MNHEY, SMNVEV (reference sequence). There are 19 residues in the CDR3. The CDR3 DNA reads TGTGCCAGCAGTTACAGGGGGCAGGGGTTGGGCGGAAGCACAGATACGCAGTATTTT. Translated, it gives CASSYRGQGLGGSTDTQYF.

Details on this clone: Other DNA sequences in this sample translate to the same CDR3. The gene calls are TRBV6-5 and TRBJ2-7; no firm D call. The CDR3 covers 14 residues. Germline assignment: CDR1 MNHEY and CDR2 SVGAGI. V gave up 5 bases and J gave up 0 bases, with 11 bases separating them. CDR3 in DNA: TGTGCCAGCAGTCTCGCGGATAGCTCCTACGAGCAGTACTTC. It yields the protein CASSLADSSYEQYF.

V is TRBV10-1 and J is TRBJ1-5, with TRBD1 as a possible D gene (6 bases). Germline values: CDR1 WNHNN, CDR2 SYGVQD (reference sequence). V shed 2 bases and J shed 2 bases, with 10 bases lying between them. The length of the CDR3 is 15 residues. The CDR3 sequence is CASSEGGGGNQPQHF. CDR3 DNA: TGCGCCAGCAGTGAGGGGGGGGGCGGCAATCAGCCCCAGCATTTT.

The V and J genes are TRBV10-2 and TRBJ2-1, with 11 bases aligning to TRBD2. CDR1 WSHSY and CDR2 SAAADI come from the germline V gene. Trimming cost V 5 bases and J 8 bases; bases outside gene matches: 8. The CDR3 extends over 15 amino acids. DNA for the CDR3: TGCGCCAGCAGTTTGGGACTAGCGGTCAATCATGAGCAGTTCTTC. Translated: CASSLGLAVNHEQFF.

A word on this clone: Other DNA sequences in this specimen translate into the identical CDR3. This rearrangement joins TRBV6-5 to TRBJ2-7; 12 bases fit TRBD2. Losses at the gene ends were 2 bases for V and 1 base for J; bases not matched to a gene: 0. From germline, CDR1 is MNHEY and CDR2 SVGAGI. The length of the CDR3 is 15 residues. CDR3 loop: CASSYTSGGSYEQYF. The CDR3 region has the DNA TGTGCCAGCAGTTACACTAGCGGGGGGTCCTACGAGCAGTACTTC.

This clone was counted only a few times. CDR3 nucleotide sequence: TGTGCCAGCAGCTTGGCCCCGACTAGCGGGAGCGGAGAGACCCAGTACTTC. Translating it yields CASSLAPTSGSGETQYF. The chain employs TRBV5-4 and TRBJ2-5; TRBD2 matches 12 bases. V shed 0 bases and J 4 bases; nucleotides not matched to a gene: 7. The CDR3 runs to 17 residues. Germline lookup yields CDR1 SGHNT and CDR2 YYREEE (reference sequence). Variable domain in full (rest from reference TRBV5-4 and TRBJ2-5): ETGVTQSPTHLIKTRGQQVTLRCSSQSGHNTVSWYQQALGQGPQFIFQYYREEENGRGNFPPRFSGLQFPNYSSELNVNALELDDSALYLCASSLAPTSGSGETQYFGPGTRLLVL.

The V gene is TRBV6-1, the J gene TRBJ1-4; the D is unclear. This CDR3 is 11 amino acids long. CDR1 and CDR2 from the germline V gene are MNHNS and SASEGT. V was pared by 1 base and J by 15 bases, with 9 bases between. CDR3 DNA: TGTGCCAGCAGTGAAGACCCTCGGGTGTTTTTT. Its protein product is CASSEDPRVFF.

About this clone: The same CDR3 is also encoded by other DNA sequences in this sample. The V and J genes are TRBV6-5 and TRBJ1-5; 8 bases align to TRBD1. V lost 6 bases and J lost 3; bases outside the gene matches: 4. Germline V gene sequence: CDR1 MNHEY, CDR2 SVGAGI. This CDR3 is built from 14 residues. The CDR3 DNA is TGTGCCAGCAGCAGGGGGCGATTCAATCAGCCCCAGCATTTT. Encoded protein: CASSRGRFNQPQHF.

On this clone itself: Other DNA sequences within the sample encode an identical CDR3. V gene TRBV9 combines with J gene TRBJ2-3; the match to TRBD2 covers 8 bases. The CDR3 runs 16 residues. Trimming at V came to 0 bases and at J to 1 base, leaving 4 bases not matched to a gene. Germline CDR1 and CDR2: SGDLS and YYNGEE. Here the CDR3 reads CASSVAGRAGTDTQYF. The CDR3 region has the DNA TGTGCCAGCAGCGTAGCCGGGAGGGCGGGCACAGATACGCAGTATTTT.

As regards this clone: Other DNA sequences of this sample code for an identical CDR3. The V gene is TRBV28, the J gene TRBJ1-2; no firm D call. The CDR3 is 12 amino acids. V gave up 2 bases and J gave up 8 bases, with 9 bases separating them. Germline CDR1 and CDR2: MDHEN and SYDVKM. CDR3 DNA: TGTGCCAGCAGTTTAGTAGGGTACGGCTACACCTTC. Translating gives CASSLVGYGYTF.

The chain has TRBV18 and TRBJ1-4; 9 nucleotides line up with TRBD1. The CDR3 sequence is 14 residues long. V gave up 2 bases and J gave up 8 bases; unmatched junction bases: 3. The germline gives CDR1 KGHSH, CDR2 LQKENI. The CDR3 loop is CASSPMGTGEKLFF. CDR3 DNA sequence: TGTGCCAGCTCACCAATGGGGACAGGGGAAAAACTGTTTTTT.

V usage is TRBV10-1 and J usage is TRBJ2-3, with a tentative D call TRBD2 (5 bases). V was trimmed by 1 base and J by 0 bases, leaving 8 bases between them. The CDR3 spans 15 residues. The germline V gene encodes CDR1 WNHNN and CDR2 SYGVQD (reference sequence). The DNA for the CDR3 is TGCGCCAGCAGTGAGTTTGGCGGGAGCACAGATACGCAGTATTTT. Translation gives CASSEFGGSTDTQYF.

V is TRBV18 and J is TRBJ1-4, with D maybe TRBD1 (6 bases). Germline CDR1 reads KGHSH; CDR2 reads LQKENI. The CDR3 contains 16 residues. V lost 1 base to trimming and J lost 2 bases, with 11 bases between them. The CDR3 region is CASSPRGQTTNEKLFF. The CDR3 nucleotides read TGTGCCAGCTCACCACGCGGACAGACTACTAATGAAAAACTGTTTTTT.

Here the CDR3 reads CASTRLYSNQPQHF. In nucleotides, the CDR3 is TGTGCCAGCACGAGACTCTATAGCAATCAGCCCCAGCATTTT. The chain carries TRBV2 and TRBJ1-5; no firm D call. This CDR3 is built from 14 residues. Deletions cut 7 bases from V and 0 bases from J, with 10 bases between. Germline V lookup: CDR1 SNHLY, CDR2 FYNNEI.

In its sample, this clone was seen once. The J gene is TRBJ2-1, the V gene TRBV6-5; D unresolved. This CDR3 comprises 14 residues. Trimming removed 2 bases from V and 10 bases from J, with 15 bases in between. Germline CDR1 MNHEY, CDR2 SVGAGI. CDR3 nucleotide sequence: TGTGCCAGCAGTTACACGGATCGGATTGGCGAGCAGTTCTTC. It codes for CASSYTDRIGEQFF.

This clone appeared a single time. This rearrangement joins TRBV4-1 to TRBJ2-1; possibly TRBD2 for D (5 bases). CDR3 length equals 15 residues. CDR1 is MGHRA, CDR2 YSYEKL, per germline. V dropped 1 base and J dropped 4 bases, with 11 bases sitting between them. The CDR3 DNA sequence: TGCGCCAGCAGCCAAGGGTTAGCGCCTTACAATGAGCAGTTCTTC. Protein: CASSQGLAPYNEQFF.

The sample holds one count of this clone. Here the CDR3 DNA reads TGTGCCAGCAGCCCCCGGGGACTTTACAACACCGGGGAGCTGTTTTTT. Encoded protein: CASSPRGLYNTGELFF. This sequence joins TRBV11-1 and TRBJ2-2; a weak D match, TRBD2 (6 bases). CDR1 and CDR2 from the germline V gene are SGHAT and FQDESV (reference sequence). With 5 bases removed from V and 2 bases from J, the gap between germline ends came to 15 bases. The CDR3 is 16 residues long.